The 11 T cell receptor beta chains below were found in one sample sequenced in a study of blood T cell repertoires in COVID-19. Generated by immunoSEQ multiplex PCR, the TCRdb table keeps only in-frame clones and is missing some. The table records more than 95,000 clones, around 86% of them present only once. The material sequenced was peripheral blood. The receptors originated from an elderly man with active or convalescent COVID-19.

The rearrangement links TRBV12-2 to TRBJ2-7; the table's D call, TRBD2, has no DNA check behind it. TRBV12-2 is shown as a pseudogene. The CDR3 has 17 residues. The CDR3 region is CASRPSRTSGRRYEQYF. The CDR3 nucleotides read TGTGCAAGTCGCCCGAGTCGGACTAGCGGGAGAAGGTACGAGCAGTACTTC.

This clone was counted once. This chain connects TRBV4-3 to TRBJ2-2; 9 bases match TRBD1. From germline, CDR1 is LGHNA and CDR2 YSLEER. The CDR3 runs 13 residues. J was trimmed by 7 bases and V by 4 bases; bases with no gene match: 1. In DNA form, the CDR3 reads TGCGCCAGCAGCCCGGGACAGGGCGGGGAGCTGTTTTTT. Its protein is CASSPGQGGELFF.

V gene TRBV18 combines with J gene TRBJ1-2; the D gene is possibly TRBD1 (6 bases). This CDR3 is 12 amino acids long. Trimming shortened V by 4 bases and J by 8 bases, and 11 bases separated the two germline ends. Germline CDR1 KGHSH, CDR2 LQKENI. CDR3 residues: CASSLTGSGYTF. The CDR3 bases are TGTGCCAGCTCACTCACAGGGAGCGGCTACACCTTC.

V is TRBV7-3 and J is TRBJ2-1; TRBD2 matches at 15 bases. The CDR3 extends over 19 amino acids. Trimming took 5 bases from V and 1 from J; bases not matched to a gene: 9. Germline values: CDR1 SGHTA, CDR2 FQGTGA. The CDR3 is CASSPGLAGGLRSYNEQFF. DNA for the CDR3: TGTGCCAGCAGCCCCGGACTAGCGGGAGGGTTAAGGTCCTACAATGAGCAGTTCTTC.

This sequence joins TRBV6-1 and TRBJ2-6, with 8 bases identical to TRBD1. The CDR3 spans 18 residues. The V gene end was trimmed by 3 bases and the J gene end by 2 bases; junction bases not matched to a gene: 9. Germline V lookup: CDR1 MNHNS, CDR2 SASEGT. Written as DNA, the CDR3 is TGTGCCAGCAGTGATGCAGGGACAGGACCTCCTGGGGCCAACGTCCTGACTTTC. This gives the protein CASSDAGTGPPGANVLTF.

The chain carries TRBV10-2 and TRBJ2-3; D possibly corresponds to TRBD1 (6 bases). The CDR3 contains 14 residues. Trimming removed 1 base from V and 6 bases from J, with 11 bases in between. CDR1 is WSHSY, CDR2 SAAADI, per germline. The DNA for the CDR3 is TGCGCCAGCAGTGAGTGGGGGCCTAGGGATACGCAGTATTTT. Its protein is CASSEWGPRDTQYF.

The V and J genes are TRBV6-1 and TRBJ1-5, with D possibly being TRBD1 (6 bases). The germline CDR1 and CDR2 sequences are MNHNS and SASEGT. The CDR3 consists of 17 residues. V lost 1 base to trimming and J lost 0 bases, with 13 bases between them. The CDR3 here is CASSEGGDNYSNQPQHF. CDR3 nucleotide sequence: TGTGCCAGCAGTGAAGGAGGGGACAATTATAGCAATCAGCCCCAGCATTTT.

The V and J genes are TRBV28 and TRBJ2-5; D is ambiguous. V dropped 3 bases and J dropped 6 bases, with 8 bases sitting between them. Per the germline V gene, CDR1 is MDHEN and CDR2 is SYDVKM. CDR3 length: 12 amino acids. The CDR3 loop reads CASSLLGQTQYF. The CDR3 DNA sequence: TGTGCCAGCAGTTTGTTGGGCCAGACCCAGTACTTC.

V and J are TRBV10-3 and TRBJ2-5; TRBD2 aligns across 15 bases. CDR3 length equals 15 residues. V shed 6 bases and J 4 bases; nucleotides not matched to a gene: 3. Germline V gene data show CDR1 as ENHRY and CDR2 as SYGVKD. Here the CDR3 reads CAISGLAGGVETQYF. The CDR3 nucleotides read TGTGCCATCAGCGGACTAGCGGGAGGGGTAGAGACCCAGTACTTC.

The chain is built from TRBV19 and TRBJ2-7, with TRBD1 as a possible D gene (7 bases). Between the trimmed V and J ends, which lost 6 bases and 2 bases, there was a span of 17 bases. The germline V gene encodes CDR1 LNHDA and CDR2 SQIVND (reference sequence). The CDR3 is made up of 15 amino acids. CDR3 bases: TGTGCCAGTAGCAGAACCTTCAGGGGGGCCTACGAGCAGTACTTC. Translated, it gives CASSRTFRGAYEQYF. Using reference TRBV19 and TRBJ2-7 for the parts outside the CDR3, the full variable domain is DGGITQSPKYLFRKEGQNVTLSCEQNLNHDAMYWYRQDPGQGLRLIYYSQIVNDFQKGDIAEGYSVSREKKESFPLTVTSAQKNPTAFYLCASSRTFRGAYEQYFGPGTRLTVT.

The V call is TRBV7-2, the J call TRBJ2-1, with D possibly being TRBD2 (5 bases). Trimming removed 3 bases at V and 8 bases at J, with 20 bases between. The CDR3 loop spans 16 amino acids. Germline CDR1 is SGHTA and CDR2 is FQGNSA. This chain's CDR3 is CASSFSGSSTNHEQFF. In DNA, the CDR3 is TGTGCCAGCAGCTTCAGCGGCTCTAGCACAAACCATGAGCAGTTCTTC.